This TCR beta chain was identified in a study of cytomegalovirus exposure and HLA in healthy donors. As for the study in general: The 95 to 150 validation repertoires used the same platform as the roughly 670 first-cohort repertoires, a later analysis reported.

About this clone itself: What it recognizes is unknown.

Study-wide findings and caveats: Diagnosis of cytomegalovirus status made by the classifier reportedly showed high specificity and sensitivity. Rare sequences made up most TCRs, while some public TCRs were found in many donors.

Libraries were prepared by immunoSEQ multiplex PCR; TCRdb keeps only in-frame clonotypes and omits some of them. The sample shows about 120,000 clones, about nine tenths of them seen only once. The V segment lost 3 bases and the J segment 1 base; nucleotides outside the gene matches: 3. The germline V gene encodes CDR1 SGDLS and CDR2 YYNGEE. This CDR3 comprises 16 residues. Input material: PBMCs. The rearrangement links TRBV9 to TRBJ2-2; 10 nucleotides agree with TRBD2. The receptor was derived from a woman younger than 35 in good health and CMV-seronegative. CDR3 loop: CASSASGRGNTGELFF. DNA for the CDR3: TGTGCCAGCAGCGCGAGCGGGAGGGGGAACACCGGGGAGCTGTTTTTT.